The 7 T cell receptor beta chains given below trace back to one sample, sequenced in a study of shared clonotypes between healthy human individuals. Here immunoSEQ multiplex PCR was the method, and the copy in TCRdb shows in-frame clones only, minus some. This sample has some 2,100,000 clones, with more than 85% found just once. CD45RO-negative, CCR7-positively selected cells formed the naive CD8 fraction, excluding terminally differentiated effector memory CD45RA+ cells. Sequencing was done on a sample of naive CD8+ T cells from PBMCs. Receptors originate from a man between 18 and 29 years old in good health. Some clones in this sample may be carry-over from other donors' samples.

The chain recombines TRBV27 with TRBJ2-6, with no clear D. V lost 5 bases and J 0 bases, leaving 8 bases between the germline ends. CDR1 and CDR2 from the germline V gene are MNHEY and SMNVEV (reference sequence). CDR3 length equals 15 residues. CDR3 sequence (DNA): TGTGCCAGCAGTCTCCGGAACTCTGGGGCCAACGTCCTGACTTTC. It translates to CASSLRNSGANVLTF.

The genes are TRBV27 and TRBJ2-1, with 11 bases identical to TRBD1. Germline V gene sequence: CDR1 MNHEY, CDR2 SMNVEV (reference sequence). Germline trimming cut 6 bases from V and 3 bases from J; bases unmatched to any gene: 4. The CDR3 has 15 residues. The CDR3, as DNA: TGTGCCAGCAGGGACAGGGGGCGGATCTACAATGAGCAGTTCTTC. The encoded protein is CASRDRGRIYNEQFF.

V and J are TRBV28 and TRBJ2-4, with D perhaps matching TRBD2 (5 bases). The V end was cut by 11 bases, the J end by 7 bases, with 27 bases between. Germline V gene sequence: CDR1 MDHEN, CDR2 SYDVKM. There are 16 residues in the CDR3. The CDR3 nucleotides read TGTGCCGGATCGGGGTCCGGGGTCCGGGCCTCCAACATTCAGTACTTC. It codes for CAGSGSGVRASNIQYF.

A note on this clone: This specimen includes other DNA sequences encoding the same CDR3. CDR3 sequence reads: CASSQVVGEKLFF. The CDR3 DNA sequence: TGCGCCAGCAGCCAAGTGGTGGGAGAAAAACTGTTTTTT. The chain combines TRBV4-1 with TRBJ1-4; D gene uncertain. Germline V CDR1 and CDR2: MGHRA, YSYEKL. The V gene lost 1 base and the J gene lost 8 bases, with 8 bases spanning the gap. This CDR3 has 13 residues.

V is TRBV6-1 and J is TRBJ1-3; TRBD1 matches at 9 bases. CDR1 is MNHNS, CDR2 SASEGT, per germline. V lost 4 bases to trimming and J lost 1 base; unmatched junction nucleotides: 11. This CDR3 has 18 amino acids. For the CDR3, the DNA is TGTGCCAGCAGTGTTAGGGGACAGGGAACTTTGTCTGGAAACACCATATATTTT. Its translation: CASSVRGQGTLSGNTIYF.

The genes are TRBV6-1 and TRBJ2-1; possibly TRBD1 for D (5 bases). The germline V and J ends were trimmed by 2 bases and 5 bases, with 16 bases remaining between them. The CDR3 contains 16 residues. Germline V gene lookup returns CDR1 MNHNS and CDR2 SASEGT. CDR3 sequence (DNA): TGTGCCAGCAGTGAAAGGTCTGACAGAAGAAACAATGAGCAGTTCTTC. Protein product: CASSERSDRRNNEQFF.

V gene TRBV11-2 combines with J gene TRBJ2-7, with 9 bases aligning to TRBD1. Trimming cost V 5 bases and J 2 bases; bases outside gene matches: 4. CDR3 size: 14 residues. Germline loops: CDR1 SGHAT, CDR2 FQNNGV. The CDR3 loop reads CASSVGTGTYEQYF. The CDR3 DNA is TGTGCCAGCAGCGTGGGGACAGGGACCTACGAGCAGTACTTC. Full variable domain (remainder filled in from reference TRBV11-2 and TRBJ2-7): EAGVAQSPRYKIIEKRQSVAFWCNPISGHATLYWYQQILGQGPKLLIQFQNNGVVDDSQLPKDRFSAERLKGVDSTLKIQPAKLEDSAVYLCASSVGTGTYEQYFGPGTRLTVT.